These 27 T cell receptor beta chains were sequenced from one sample in a study of Graves' ophthalmopathy and Graves' hyperthyroidism (dated by TCRdb to the late 2010s). TCRdb shows the sequencer as Illumina HiSeq 2000. For repertoire sequencing, TCR beta CDR3 regions were amplified from RNA transcripts. HTBI primers and the Qiagen OneStep RT-PCR kit were used in a first-round RT-PCR, which was followed by a second-round multiplex PCR, size selection and purification. TCRdb reran the public reads through fastp at Q25 and MiXCR, keeping productive beta chains. Identical CDR3 protein sequences are pooled into one entry, listed with their most common genes and DNA. This sample holds approximately 41,000 distinct CDR3 sequences; 52% were observed only once. The top ten constitute around 20% of the sample. The sequenced sample was peripheral blood. The receptors derive from an adult man with Graves' ophthalmopathy.

This chain uses TRBV7-9 with TRBJ2-2; D possibly uses TRBD1 or TRBD2 (5 bases each). The CDR3 is made up of 14 amino acids. Trimming pared 6 bases from V and 1 base from J, leaving 9 bases between. The germline CDR1 and CDR2 sequences are SEHNR and FQNEAQ (reference sequence). The DNA of the CDR3 is TGTGCCAGCAGAAGGGGAGAGAACACCGGGGAGCTGTTTTTT. Translating it yields CASRRGENTGELFF.

The table lists this clonotype with many counts. The rearrangement uses TRBV4-2 and TRBJ2-3, with 10 bases matching TRBD2. The germline CDR1 and CDR2 sequences are LGHNA and YNFKEQ. The CDR3 spans 15 residues. Unmatched junction bases numbered 1, after V lost 0 bases and J lost 4 bases. The CDR3 protein is CASSQEAGGPDTQYF. The CDR3 DNA reads TGTGCCAGCAGCCAAGAAGCGGGAGGGCCAGATACGCAGTATTTT.

This clonotype came up many times. DNA of the CDR3: TGCAGTGCCGCACCGGGACAGGAAAAAGTTAACTATGGCTACACCTTC. Its protein is CSAAPGQEKVNYGYTF. The chain employs TRBV20-1 and TRBJ1-2, with TRBD1 matching 8 bases. CDR1 and CDR2 (germline): DFQATT, SNEGSKA (reference sequence). Germline trimming cut 6 bases from V and 1 base from J; bases unmatched to any gene: 13. The CDR3 has 16 residues.

Ten or more counts support this clonotype. V and J are TRBV5-1 and TRBJ2-5; tentative D call: TRBD1 (7 bases). Trimming took off 4 bases at V and 5 bases at J, with 15 bases between the two ends. The length of the CDR3 is 14 residues. Germline loops: CDR1 SGHRS, CDR2 YFSETQ. CDR3 amino acids: CASSPAGGRETQYF. For the CDR3, the DNA is TGCGCCAGCAGCCCGGCAGGGGGGAGGGAGACCCAGTACTTC.

This rearrangement joins TRBV7-4 to TRBJ1-2; D is possibly TRBD1 (5 bases). This CDR3 region has 16 residues. The germline V and J ends were trimmed by 2 bases and 0 bases, with 13 bases remaining between them. In germline, CDR1 is SGHVT, CDR2 SQSDAQ. The CDR3 is CASSLPREETNYGYTF. Written as DNA, the CDR3 is TGTGCCAGCAGCTTACCCAGGGAAGAGACTAACTATGGCTACACCTTC.

This clonotype appeared a few times. This chain links TRBV10-1 with TRBJ2-5; possibly TRBD2 for D (5 bases). The germline V gene has CDR1 WNHNN and CDR2 SYGVQD (reference sequence). Trimming removed 9 bases at V and 5 bases at J, with 10 bases between. The CDR3 is 11 amino acids. The CDR3 DNA reads as TGCGCCAGTAGCGAAGGGGAGACCCAGTACTTC. This gives the protein CASSEGETQYF.

CDR3 sequence (DNA): TGTGCCAGCAGCTTCTCCTCGTCTGGCTACACCTTC. Translating gives CASSFSSSGYTF. The chain couples TRBV25-1 to TRBJ1-2; D not resolved. This CDR3 contains 12 residues. V lost 6 bases and J lost 7, with 12 bases in between. Germline V gene data show CDR1 as MGHDK and CDR2 as SYGVNS.

This clonotype is termed medium-sized (0.01 to 0.1%). The V and J genes are TRBV7-2 and TRBJ2-3; D might be TRBD2 (5 bases). The CDR3 runs to 15 residues. Trimming took 5 bases from V and 5 from J, leaving 17 bases between them. From germline, CDR1 is SGHTA and CDR2 FQGNSA. In DNA form, the CDR3 reads TGTGCCAGCAGCCTCCGGGAAGGACGAGTAGATACGCAGTATTTT. It encodes CASSLREGRVDTQYF. Supplemented by reference TRBV7-2 and TRBJ2-3, the full variable domain reads GAGVSQSPSNKVTEKGKDVELRCDPISGHTALYWYRQSLGQGLEFLIYFQGNSAPDKSGLPSDRFSAERTGGSVSTLTIQRTQQEDSAVYLCASSLREGRVDTQYFGPGTRLTVL.

This clonotype was seen many times. This chain joins TRBV5-8 and TRBJ1-1; the D is unclear. There are 15 residues in the CDR3. V dropped 1 base and J dropped 1 base, with 11 bases sitting between them. Germline V lookup: CDR1 SGHTS, CDR2 YDEGEE. For the CDR3, the DNA is TGTGCCAGCAGCTTGCTCCCTTTGGGGAACACTGAAGCTTTCTTT. Translated, it gives CASSLLPLGNTEAFF.

This clonotype was counted ten times or more. This sequence joins TRBV5-1 and TRBJ1-6; a weak D match, TRBD1 (5 bases). Trimming shortened V by 0 bases and J by 9 bases, and 16 bases separated the two germline ends. This CDR3 has 16 residues. In germline, CDR1 is SGHRS, CDR2 YFSETQ. CDR3 nucleotides: TGCGCCAGCAGCTTGGCATCGGGACGAGATAGTTCACCCCTCCACTTT. Its translation: CASSLASGRDSSPLHF.

Comment on this clonotype: The CDR3 carries no conserved terminal phenylalanine or tryptophan, so it likely arises from a read error. The DNA is left out, because the CDR3 cannot be placed on it with certainty; the CDR3 is given as TCRdb lists it. V gene TRBV20-1 combines with J gene TRBJ2-1; the DNA was not used to check the table's D call, TRBD1. The germline V gene encodes CDR1 DFQATT and CDR2 SNEGSKA (reference sequence). The CDR3 totals 14 residues, both ends included. CDR3 protein: CSALPGTGGNEQIC.

This clonotype was picked up one time. The rearrangement uses TRBV25-1 and TRBJ2-5; D not certain. V gave up 4 bases and J gave up 0 bases, with 15 bases separating them. CDR1 MGHDK and CDR2 SYGVNS come from the germline V gene. This CDR3 spans 16 amino acids. CDR3 in amino acids: CASSAGDTLYQETQYF. As DNA, the CDR3 is TGTGCCAGCAGTGCAGGAGACACCCTGTACCAAGAGACCCAGTACTTC.

This clonotype was seen a few times. This chain joins TRBV24-1 and TRBJ1-2, with 9 bases aligning to TRBD1. The CDR3 contains 14 residues. Germline V lookup: CDR1 KGHDR, CDR2 SFDVKD. J lost 6 bases, V lost 1 base, and 2 bases had no gene match. CDR3 loop: CATSDFTGGHGYTF. The DNA for the CDR3 is TGTGCCACCAGTGATTTCACAGGGGGCCATGGCTACACCTTC.

At least ten counts were recorded for this clonotype. The rearrangement uses TRBV5-1 and TRBJ2-3, with 8 bases matching TRBD2. This CDR3 region has 18 residues. The V segment lost 2 bases and the J segment 1 base; nucleotides outside the gene matches: 12. Per germline, CDR1 SGHRS and CDR2 YFSETQ. CDR3 nucleotides: TGCGCCAGCAGCTTTCTGGGACTAGACGGGTCGGGCACAGATACGCAGTATTTT. It translates to CASSFLGLDGSGTDTQYF.

By share, this clonotype counts as medium-sized. This sequence joins TRBV7-8 and TRBJ1-2; maybe TRBD1 (6 bases). The CDR3 has 15 residues. V was trimmed by 1 base and J by 6 bases, leaving 15 bases between them. Germline V lookup: CDR1 SGHVS, CDR2 FQNEAQ. The CDR3 spells CASSLVQQGRDGYTF. In DNA, the CDR3 is TGTGCCAGCAGCTTAGTCCAACAGGGAAGGGATGGCTACACCTTC.

Comment on this clonotype: The germline gene is not matched at one end of the junction; a read error may be the cause. The chain combines TRBV12-3 or TRBV12-4 with TRBJ1-2; a possible D gene is TRBD1 (5 bases). This CDR3 is built from 12 residues. The chain's CDR3 is CASSLQGYGNTF. DNA of the CDR3: TGTGCCAGCAGTTTACAGGGCTATGGCAACACCTTT.

This clonotype was counted many times. This chain joins TRBV6-5 and TRBJ2-5; 7 positions agree with TRBD1. With V trimmed by 0 bases and J by 4 bases, 8 bases remained unmatched. This CDR3 has 16 amino acids. Germline V gene data show CDR1 as MNHEY and CDR2 as SVGAGI. The CDR3, as DNA: TGTGCCAGCAGTTACTCAGGCGACAGGGAAGGAGAGACCCAGTACTTC. Amino acids: CASSYSGDREGETQYF.

The chain recombines TRBV5-1 with TRBJ2-7; D unresolved. The assigned J gene may be wrong: the sequence end matches TRBJ2-5 better. Germline V gene lookup returns CDR1 SGHRS and CDR2 YFSETQ. The CDR3 covers 14 residues. In nucleotides, the CDR3 is TGCGCCAGCAGCTTGGTTGTGGGCCAAGAGACCCAGTACTTC. Protein product: CASSLVVGQETQYF.

Regarding this clonotype: Sequence at one end of the junction differs from germline and may be a read error. The chain uses TRBV11-1 and TRBJ2-3; perhaps TRBD2 as D (7 bases). The CDR3 sequence is 15 residues long. Looked up from germline, CDR1 is SGHAT and CDR2 is FQDESV (reference sequence). The CDR3 loop reads CASGLVGGDTDTQYF. DNA of the CDR3: TGTGCCAGCGGCTTAGTGGGGGGGGACACTGATACGCAGTATTTT.

The V and J genes are TRBV11-2 and TRBJ2-7; 9 bases are shared with TRBD1. Unmatched junction bases numbered 2, after V lost 0 bases and J lost 5 bases. Looked up from germline, CDR1 is SGHAT and CDR2 is FQNNGV. CDR3 length: 14 residues. The CDR3 region has the DNA TGTGCCAGCAGCTTAGATGGGGACAGGGACGAGCAGTACTTC. Protein product: CASSLDGDRDEQYF.

CDR3 protein: CASSQYGQGVGNEQFF. DNA for the CDR3: TGTGCCAGCAGCCAATATGGACAGGGGGTGGGAAATGAGCAGTTCTTC. The chain joins TRBV7-9 to TRBJ2-1; 10 bases match TRBD1. The CDR3 sequence is 16 residues long. Germline-derived CDR1 and CDR2 are SEHNR and FQNEAQ (reference sequence). With 5 bases clipped from V and 7 bases from J, the junction kept 11 bases outside the gene matches.

This clonotype came up many times. V gene TRBV6-5 combines with J gene TRBJ2-5, with D perhaps TRBD2 (5 bases). The CDR3 is made up of 13 amino acids. Looked up from germline, CDR1 is MNHEY and CDR2 is SVGAGI. The ends were cut back, 6 bases at V and 4 bases at J, with 12 bases in the middle. DNA for the CDR3: TGTGCCAGCAGCTGGACTGGGGTAGAGACCCAGTACTTC. This encodes CASSWTGVETQYF.

In its sample, this clonotype was seen many times. The chain joins TRBV16 to TRBJ2-1, with D unresolved. The CDR3 contains 11 residues. CDR1 and CDR2 from the germline V gene are KGHSY and FQNENV. The germline V and J ends were trimmed by 3 bases and 4 bases, with 1 base remaining between them. This CDR3 reads CASSQYNEQFF. The CDR3 bases are TGTGCCAGCAGCCAGTACAATGAGCAGTTCTTC. The full variable domain, rest sourced from reference TRBV16 and TRBJ2-1, is GEEVAQTPKHLVRGEGQKAKLYCAPIKGHSYVFWYQQVLKNEFKFLISFQNENVFDETGMPKERFSAKCLPNSPCSLEIQATKLEDSAVYFCASSQYNEQFFGPGTRLTVL.

This clonotype was seen only once. This is likely a read error, given that the CDR3 carries no conserved phenylalanine or tryptophan at its end. J is TRBJ2-6 and V is TRBV4-1; perhaps TRBD1 as D (5 bases). This CDR3 has 16 residues. The ends were cut back, 6 bases at V and 0 bases at J, with 12 bases in the middle. Germline V gene lookup returns CDR1 MGHRA and CDR2 YSYEKL. The DNA for the CDR3 is TGCGCCAGCAGGACCACAGGAAACTCTGGGGCCAACGTCCTGACTTTA. Encoded protein: CASRTTGNSGANVLTL.

This clonotype has ten or more counts. The chain has TRBV5-1 and TRBJ2-7; tentatively, D is TRBD2 (6 bases). Germline V lookup: CDR1 SGHRS, CDR2 YFSETQ. This CDR3 is built from 14 residues. Trimming took 0 bases from V and 3 from J, leaving 10 bases between them. The DNA of the CDR3 is TGCGCCAGCAGCTTGGAGGGCGGGAACTACGAGCAGTACTTC. It translates to CASSLEGGNYEQYF.

This clonotype was seen just once. This rearrangement joins TRBV20-1 to TRBJ2-7; 7 bases match TRBD1. The CDR3 sequence is 16 residues long. V shed 4 bases and J 6 bases; nucleotides not matched to a gene: 18. In germline, CDR1 is DFQATT, CDR2 SNEGSKA (reference sequence). CDR3: CSAKPEDRVMGCEQYF. The CDR3 nucleotides are TGCAGTGCTAAACCAGAAGACAGGGTAATGGGGTGCGAGCAGTACTTC.

V and J are TRBV9 and TRBJ1-2; D remains unclear. CDR1 and CDR2 (germline): SGDLS, YYNGEE. The CDR3 is 13 amino acids. Trimming left V 0 bases short and J 8 bases short, with 11 bases between. CDR3 nucleotide sequence: TGTGCCAGCAGCGTAGGACGGAGCTGGGGCTACACCTTC. It yields the protein CASSVGRSWGYTF. The full variable domain, in which reference TRBV9 and TRBJ1-2 provide the parts outside the CDR3, is DSGVTQTPKHLITATGQRVTLRCSPRSGDLSVYWYQQSLDQGLQFLIQYYNGEERAKGNILERFSAQQFPDLHSELNLSSLELGDSALYFCASSVGRSWGYTFGSGTRLTVV.